This TCR beta chain derives from a study of blood T cells in healthy people across ages. The CDR3 length is 17 residues. The trim removed 1 base at V and 6 bases at J, leaving 11 bases unmatched. Germline V gene data show CDR1 as MGHRA and CDR2 as YSYEKL. The second PCR ran about 6 to 12 cycles with a sample-barcoded 5' primer and J-beta primers. A single record per CDR3 protein comes from TCRdb applying MiXCR to the 5' RACE reads. The table shows fewer than 1,000,000 distinct CDR3 sequences, with approximately 44% occurring only once. The source material was blood. The rearrangement joins TRBV4-1 to TRBJ2-2; TRBD2 agrees at 7 bases. The sequence was obtained from a man aged 55 to 69 in good health. In DNA, the CDR3 is TGCGCCAGCAGCCAAGGAATGGCGCGGGGGAGAGCCGGGGAGCTGTTTTTT. Protein: CASSQGMARGRAGELFF.